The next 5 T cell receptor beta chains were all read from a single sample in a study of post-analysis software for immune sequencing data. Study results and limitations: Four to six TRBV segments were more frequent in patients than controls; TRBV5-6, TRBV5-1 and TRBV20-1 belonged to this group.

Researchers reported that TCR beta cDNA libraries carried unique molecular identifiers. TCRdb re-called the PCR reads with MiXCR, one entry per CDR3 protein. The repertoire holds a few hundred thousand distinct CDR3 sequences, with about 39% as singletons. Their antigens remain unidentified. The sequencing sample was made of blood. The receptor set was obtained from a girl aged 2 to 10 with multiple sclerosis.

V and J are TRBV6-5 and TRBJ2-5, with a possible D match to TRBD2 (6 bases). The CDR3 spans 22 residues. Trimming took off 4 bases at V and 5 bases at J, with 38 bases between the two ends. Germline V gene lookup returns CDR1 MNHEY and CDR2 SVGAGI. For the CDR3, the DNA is TGTGCCAGCAGTTTCATCGCCCCCATGTTTGTTCAGGGACGGGGGATAATGGAGACCCAGTACTTC. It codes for CASSFIAPMFVQGRGIMETQYF.

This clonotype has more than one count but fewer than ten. The CDR3 coding sequence is TGTGCCAGCAGCCAGGAGGCGCGTAGTAGTCGCTACACCTTC. It specifies CASSQEARSSRYTF. This chain joins TRBV14 and TRBJ1-2; the D is unclear. Germline-derived CDR1 and CDR2 are SGHDN and FVKESK. V lost 3 bases to trimming and J lost 9 bases, with 17 bases between them. This CDR3 is built from 14 residues.

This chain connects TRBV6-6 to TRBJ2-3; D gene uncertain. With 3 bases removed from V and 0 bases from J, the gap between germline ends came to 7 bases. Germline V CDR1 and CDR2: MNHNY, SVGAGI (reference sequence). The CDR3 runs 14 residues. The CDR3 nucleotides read TGTGCCAGCAGTTATGGTCGGAGCACAGATACGCAGTATTTT. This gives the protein CASSYGRSTDTQYF.

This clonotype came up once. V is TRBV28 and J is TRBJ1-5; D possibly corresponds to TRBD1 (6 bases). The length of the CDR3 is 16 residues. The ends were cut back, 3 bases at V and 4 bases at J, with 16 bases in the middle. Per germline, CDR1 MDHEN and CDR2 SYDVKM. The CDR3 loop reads CASSFRGRGENQPQHF. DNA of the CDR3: TGTGCCAGCAGTTTTAGGGGCAGGGGAGAAAATCAGCCCCAGCATTTT.

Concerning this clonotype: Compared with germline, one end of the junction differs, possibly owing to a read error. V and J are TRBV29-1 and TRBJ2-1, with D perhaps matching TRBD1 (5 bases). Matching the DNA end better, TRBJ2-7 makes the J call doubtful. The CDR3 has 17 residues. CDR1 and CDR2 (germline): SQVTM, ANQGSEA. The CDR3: CSIEHSRVGPFYNEQYF. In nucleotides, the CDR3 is TGCAGCATTGAACACTCCCGAGTGGGGCCATTCTACAATGAGCAGTACTTC.